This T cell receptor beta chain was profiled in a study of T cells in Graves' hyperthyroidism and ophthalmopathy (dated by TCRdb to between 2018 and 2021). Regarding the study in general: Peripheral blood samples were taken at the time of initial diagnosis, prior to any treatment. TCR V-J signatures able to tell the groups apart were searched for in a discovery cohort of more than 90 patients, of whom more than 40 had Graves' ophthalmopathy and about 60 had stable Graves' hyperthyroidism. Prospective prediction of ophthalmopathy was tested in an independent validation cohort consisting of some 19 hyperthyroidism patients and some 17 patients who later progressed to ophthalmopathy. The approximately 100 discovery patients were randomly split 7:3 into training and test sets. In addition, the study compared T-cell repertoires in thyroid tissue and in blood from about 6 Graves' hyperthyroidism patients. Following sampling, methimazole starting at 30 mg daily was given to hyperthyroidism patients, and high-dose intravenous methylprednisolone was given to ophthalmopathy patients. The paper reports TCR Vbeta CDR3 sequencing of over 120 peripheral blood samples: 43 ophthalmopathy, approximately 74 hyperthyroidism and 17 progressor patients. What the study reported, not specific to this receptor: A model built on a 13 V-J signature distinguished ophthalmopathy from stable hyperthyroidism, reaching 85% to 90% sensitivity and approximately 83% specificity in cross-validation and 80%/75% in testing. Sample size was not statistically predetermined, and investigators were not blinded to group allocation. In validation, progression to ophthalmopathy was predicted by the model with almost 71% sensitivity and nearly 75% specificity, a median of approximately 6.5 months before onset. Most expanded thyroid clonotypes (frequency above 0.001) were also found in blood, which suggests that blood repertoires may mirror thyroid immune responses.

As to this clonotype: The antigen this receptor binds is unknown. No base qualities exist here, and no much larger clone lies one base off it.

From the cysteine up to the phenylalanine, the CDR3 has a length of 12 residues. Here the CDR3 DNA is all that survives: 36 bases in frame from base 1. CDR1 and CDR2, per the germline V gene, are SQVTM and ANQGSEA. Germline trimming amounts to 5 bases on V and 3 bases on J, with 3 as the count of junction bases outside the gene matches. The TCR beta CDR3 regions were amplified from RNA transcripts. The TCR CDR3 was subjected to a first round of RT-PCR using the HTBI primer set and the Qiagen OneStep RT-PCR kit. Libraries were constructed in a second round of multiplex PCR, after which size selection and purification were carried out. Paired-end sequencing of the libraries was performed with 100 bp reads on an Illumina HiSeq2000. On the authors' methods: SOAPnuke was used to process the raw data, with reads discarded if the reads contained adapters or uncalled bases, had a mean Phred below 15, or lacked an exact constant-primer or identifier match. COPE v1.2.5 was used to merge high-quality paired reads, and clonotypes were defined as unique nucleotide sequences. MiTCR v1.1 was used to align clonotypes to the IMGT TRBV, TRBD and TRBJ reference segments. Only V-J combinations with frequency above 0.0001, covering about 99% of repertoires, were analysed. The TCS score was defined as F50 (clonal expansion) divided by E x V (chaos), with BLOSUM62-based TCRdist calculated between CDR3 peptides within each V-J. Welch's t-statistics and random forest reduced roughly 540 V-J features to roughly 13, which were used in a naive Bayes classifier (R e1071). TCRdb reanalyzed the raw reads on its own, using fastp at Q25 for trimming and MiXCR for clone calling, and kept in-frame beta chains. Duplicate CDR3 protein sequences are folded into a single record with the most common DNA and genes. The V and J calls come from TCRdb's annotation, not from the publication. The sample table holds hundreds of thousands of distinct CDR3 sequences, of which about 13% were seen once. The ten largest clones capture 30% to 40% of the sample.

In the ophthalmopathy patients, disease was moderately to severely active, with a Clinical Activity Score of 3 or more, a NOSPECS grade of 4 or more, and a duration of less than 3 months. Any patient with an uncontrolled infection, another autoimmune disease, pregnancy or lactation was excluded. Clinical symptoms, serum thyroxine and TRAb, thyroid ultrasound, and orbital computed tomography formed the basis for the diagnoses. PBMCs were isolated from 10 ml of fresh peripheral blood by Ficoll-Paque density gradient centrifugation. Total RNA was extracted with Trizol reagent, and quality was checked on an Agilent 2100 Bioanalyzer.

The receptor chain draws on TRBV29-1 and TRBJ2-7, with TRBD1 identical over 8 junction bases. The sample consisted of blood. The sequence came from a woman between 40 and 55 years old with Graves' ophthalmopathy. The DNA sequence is TGCAGCGTTCAGGGGGCCCGCTACGAGCAGTACTTC. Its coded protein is CSVQGARYEQYF.